The 22 T cell receptor beta chains presented below share a single source sample, sequenced in a study of OX40 agonist ivuxolimab in advanced cancers. TCRdb keeps only in-frame clones here, not all; method: immunoSEQ multiplex PCR. The sample includes 60,000 to 80,000 clones, approximately 84% of them seen just once. The material sequenced was CD4+ or CD8+ T cells sorted from blood, taken in a trial of the OX40 agonist ivuxolimab. The receptors derive from an adult with an advanced solid tumor such as melanoma, head and neck, liver or kidney cancer.

The count of this clone is one. The chain links TRBV5-4 to TRBJ2-7, with D possibly TRBD2 on 5 matching bases. Trimming shortened V by 4 bases and J by 3 bases, and 14 bases separated the two germline ends. CDR1 and CDR2 (germline): SGHNT, YYREEE (reference sequence). The CDR3 spans 14 residues. This CDR3 reads CASSPRVGVYEQYF. The CDR3 nucleotides read TGTGCCAGCAGCCCGAGGGTCGGGGTCTACGAGCAGTACTTC.

The chain has TRBV4-1 and TRBJ2-5; TRBD2 matches at 11 bases. CDR1 and CDR2 from the germline V gene are MGHRA and YSYEKL. CDR3 length: 18 amino acids. V trimming: 1 base; J trimming: 5 bases; junction bases outside the gene matches: 12. The DNA for the CDR3 is TGCGCCAGCAGCCAAGTTTTCGTGGCTAGCGGGGGGTTGGAGACCCAGTACTTC. The encoded protein is CASSQVFVASGGLETQYF.

The V and J genes are TRBV29-1 and TRBJ1-1; TRBD1 is a possible D gene (6 bases). Germline V gene sequence: CDR1 SQVTM, CDR2 ANQGSEA. CDR3 length: 13 residues. The V gene lost 4 bases and the J gene lost 1 base, with 10 bases spanning the gap. The CDR3 DNA is TGCAGCGTTGTACGGACAGAGAACACTGAAGCTTTCTTT. It translates to CSVVRTENTEAFF.

V and J are TRBV19 and TRBJ2-3, with 12 bases lining up with TRBD2. The CDR3 contains 13 residues. CDR1 LNHDA and CDR2 SQIVND come from the germline V gene (reference sequence). The trim removed 9 bases at V and 6 bases at J, leaving 4 bases unmatched. The chain's CDR3 is CARTSGGGDTQYF. The CDR3 coding sequence is TGTGCCAGGACTAGCGGGGGAGGGGATACGCAGTATTTT.

This chain joins TRBV7-6 and TRBJ1-1, with D unresolved. With 5 bases removed from V and 8 bases from J, the gap between germline ends came to 30 bases. The CDR3 contains 18 residues. Germline assignment: CDR1 SGHVS and CDR2 FNYEAQ. This CDR3 reads CASSEEPVDWGIRAEAFF. CDR3 DNA: TGTGCCAGCAGCGAGGAACCGGTCGACTGGGGAATTAGAGCCGAAGCTTTCTTT.

The gene calls are TRBV6-1 and TRBJ1-1, with unresolved D. The CDR3 totals 13 residues. Germline-derived CDR1 and CDR2 are MNHNS and SASEGT. With 2 bases removed from V and 1 base from J, the gap between germline ends came to 5 bases. The CDR3 region has the DNA TGTGCCAGCAGTGAACTGTCGAACACTGAAGCTTTCTTT. This translates into CASSELSNTEAFF.

V usage is TRBV7-2 and J usage is TRBJ2-3; TRBD1 is a possible D gene (5 bases). The CDR3 spans 13 residues. Between the trimmed V and J ends, which lost 3 bases and 10 bases, there was a span of 14 bases. Germline V gene lookup returns CDR1 SGHTA and CDR2 FQGNSA. The DNA of the CDR3 is TGTGCCAGCAGCTTCTGGCAGGGCCACCCGCAGTATTTT. Protein: CASSFWQGHPQYF.

The chain has TRBV5-1 and TRBJ2-3; D is perhaps TRBD1 or TRBD2 (5 bases each). The CDR3 contains 15 residues. Trimming stripped 2 bases from V and 4 bases from J, with 14 bases between. Germline CDR1 SGHRS, CDR2 YFSETQ. The CDR3 here is CASSFWDGEADTQYF. The CDR3 DNA sequence: TGCGCCAGCAGCTTCTGGGACGGCGAGGCAGATACGCAGTATTTT.

This clone appeared once. Within the sample, other DNA sequences also encode this same CDR3. V and J are TRBV9 and TRBJ2-7; TRBD2 matches 11 bases. With V trimmed by 0 bases and J by 3 bases, 2 bases remained unmatched. This CDR3 spans 15 amino acids. Per germline, CDR1 SGDLS and CDR2 YYNGEE. The CDR3 spells CASSVALAGVYEQYF. CDR3 in DNA: TGTGCCAGCAGCGTAGCACTAGCGGGAGTCTACGAGCAGTACTTC.

This CDR3 reads CASSTTAGFSGNTIYF. The CDR3 DNA sequence: TGTGCCAGCAGCACGACGGCAGGCTTCTCTGGAAACACCATATATTTT. The rearrangement joins TRBV9 to TRBJ1-3; unclear D gene. V was trimmed by 4 bases and J by 0 bases, leaving 14 bases between them. CDR1 is SGDLS and CDR2 is YYNGEE in the germline V gene. The CDR3 totals 16 residues.

The J gene is TRBJ1-2, the V gene TRBV4-1; no definite D call. The germline V gene encodes CDR1 MGHRA and CDR2 YSYEKL. V was shortened by 0 bases and J by 9 bases, with 5 bases between the two germline ends. CDR3 length: 11 amino acids. CDR3 residues: CASSQELRYTF. The CDR3 DNA reads as TGCGCCAGCAGCCAAGAGCTCCGCTACACCTTC.

V gene TRBV14 combines with J gene TRBJ1-6, with D unclear. Deletions cut 7 bases from V and 3 bases from J, with 7 bases between. Germline lookup yields CDR1 SGHDN and CDR2 FVKESK. This CDR3 is 13 amino acids long. Here the CDR3 reads CASNSHYNSPLHF. The CDR3, as DNA: TGTGCCAGCAATTCACACTATAATTCACCCCTCCACTTT.

The rearrangement uses TRBV19 and TRBJ1-5, with D possibly TRBD1 on 5 matching bases. Germline loops: CDR1 LNHDA, CDR2 SQIVND (reference sequence). Trimming shortened V by 4 bases and J by 0 bases, and 13 bases separated the two germline ends. CDR3 length equals 16 residues. CDR3 region: CASSTPTEYSNQPQHF. DNA of the CDR3: TGTGCCAGTAGTACCCCGACAGAATATAGCAATCAGCCCCAGCATTTT.

V gene TRBV20-1 combines with J gene TRBJ2-1, with no clear D. This CDR3 is 11 amino acids long. CDR1 and CDR2 (germline): DFQATT, SNEGSKA (reference sequence). V was clipped by 3 bases and J by 10 bases, with 10 bases between them. For the CDR3, the DNA is TGCAGTGCTAGGGGCAATGGGGAGCAGTTCTTC. This encodes CSARGNGEQFF.

The genes are TRBV15 and TRBJ2-1; 11 bases agree with TRBD2. J lost 4 bases, V lost 0 bases, and 5 bases had no gene match. This CDR3 is 17 amino acids long. In germline, CDR1 is LNHNV, CDR2 YYDKDF (reference sequence). DNA for the CDR3: TGTGCCACCAGCAGAGACCTGACTAGCGGGGCGTACAATGAGCAGTTCTTC. It codes for CATSRDLTSGAYNEQFF. Variable domain in full (rest from reference TRBV15 and TRBJ2-1): DAMVIQNPRYQVTQFGKPVTLSCSQTLNHNVMYWYQQKSSQAPKLLFHYYDKDFNNEADTPDNFQSRRPNTSFCFLDIRSPGLGDTAMYLCATSRDLTSGAYNEQFFGPGTRLTVL.

J is TRBJ2-7 and V is TRBV19, with TRBD1 matching 11 bases. Germline assignment: CDR1 LNHDA and CDR2 SQIVND (reference sequence). The CDR3 sequence is 15 residues long. V gave up 3 bases and J gave up 6 bases; unmatched junction bases: 7. CDR3 sequence reads: CASSIRTGGSPEQYF. The CDR3 nucleotides read TGTGCCAGTAGTATCCGGACAGGGGGCTCACCCGAGCAGTACTTC.

This clone was seen only a few times. The chain employs TRBV18 and TRBJ2-1; weak D call: TRBD2 (5 bases). Trimming removed 3 bases from V and 7 bases from J, with 10 bases in between. CDR1 and CDR2 (germline): KGHSH, LQKENI. There are 13 residues in the CDR3. Here the CDR3 DNA reads TGTGCCAGCTCACCCGTGTCGGGGAATGAGCAGTTCTTC. It encodes CASSPVSGNEQFF.

Written as DNA, the CDR3 is TGCGCCAGCAGCTTGAACAGCCCGCTCGAGGCCGGTCGGCTTGAAGCTTTCTTT. Protein sequence: CASSLNSPLEAGRLEAFF. The chain links TRBV5-1 to TRBJ1-1, with unresolved D. Between the trimmed V and J ends, which lost 1 base and 7 bases, there was a span of 26 bases. Germline loops: CDR1 SGHRS, CDR2 YFSETQ. The CDR3 is made up of 18 amino acids.

The V call is TRBV19, the J call TRBJ2-1, with 8 bases fitting TRBD2. The V gene end was trimmed by 7 bases and the J gene end by 5 bases; junction bases not matched to a gene: 7. The CDR3 runs to 14 residues. CDR1 is LNHDA and CDR2 is SQIVND in the germline V gene (reference sequence). CDR3 protein: CASIRNGRDNEQFF. The CDR3, as DNA: TGTGCCAGTATTCGAAACGGGAGGGACAATGAGCAGTTCTTC.

The chain employs TRBV5-1 and TRBJ2-6, with D perhaps matching TRBD2 (5 bases). CDR3 length equals 16 residues. Germline CDR1 SGHRS, CDR2 YFSETQ. Trimming pared 4 bases from V and 4 bases from J, leaving 15 bases between. The DNA of the CDR3 is TGCGCCAGCAGCCCCGGGGTGGGCGAAGGGGCCAACGTCCTGACTTTC. Translated: CASSPGVGEGANVLTF. Full variable domain (rest looked up from reference TRBV5-1 and TRBJ2-6): KAGVTQTPRYLIKTRGQQVTLSCSPISGHRSVSWYQQTPGQGLQFLFEYFSETQRNKGNFPGRFSGRQFSNSRSEMNVSTLELGDSALYLCASSPGVGEGANVLTFGAGSRLTVL.

This rearrangement joins TRBV30 to TRBJ2-1; a possible D gene is TRBD2 (6 bases). The CDR3 consists of 13 residues. Germline V gene data show CDR1 as GTSNPN and CDR2 as SVGIG (reference sequence). V shed 0 bases and J shed 8 bases, with 11 bases lying between them. CDR3: CAWSVGGIHEQFF. CDR3 in DNA: TGTGCCTGGAGTGTCGGAGGGATTCATGAGCAGTTCTTC. The entire variable domain, with the rest obtained from reference TRBV30 and TRBJ2-1, is as follows: SQTIHQWPATLVQPVGSPLSLECTVEGTSNPNLYWYRQAAGRGLQLLFYSVGIGQISSEVPQNLSASRPQDRQFILSSKKLLLSDSGFYLCAWSVGGIHEQFFGPGTRLTVL.

This rearrangement joins TRBV7-8 to TRBJ2-1; 10 bases agree with TRBD1. Germline CDR1 and CDR2: SGHVS and FQNEAQ. Trimming cost V 4 bases and J 6 bases; bases outside gene matches: 0. CDR3 length: 13 amino acids. CDR3 sequence reads: CASSWDRGNEQFF. DNA of the CDR3: TGTGCCAGCAGCTGGGACAGGGGCAATGAGCAGTTCTTC.